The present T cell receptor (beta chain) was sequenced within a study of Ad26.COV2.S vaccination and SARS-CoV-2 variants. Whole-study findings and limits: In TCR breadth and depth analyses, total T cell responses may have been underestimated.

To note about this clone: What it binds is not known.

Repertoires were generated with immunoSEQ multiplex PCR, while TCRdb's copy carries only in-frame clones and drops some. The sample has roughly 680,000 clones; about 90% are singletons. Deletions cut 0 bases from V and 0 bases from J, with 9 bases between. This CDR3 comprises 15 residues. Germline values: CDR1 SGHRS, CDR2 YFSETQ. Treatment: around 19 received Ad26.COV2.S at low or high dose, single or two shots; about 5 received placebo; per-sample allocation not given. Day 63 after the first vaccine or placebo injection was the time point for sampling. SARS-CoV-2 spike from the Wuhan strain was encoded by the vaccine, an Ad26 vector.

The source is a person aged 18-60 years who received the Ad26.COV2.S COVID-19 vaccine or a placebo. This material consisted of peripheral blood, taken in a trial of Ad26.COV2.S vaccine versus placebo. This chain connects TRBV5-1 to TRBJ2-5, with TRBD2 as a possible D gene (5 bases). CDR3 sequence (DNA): TGCGCCAGCAGCTTGGGCGGGTACAACCAAGAGACCCAGTACTTC. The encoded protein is CASSLGGYNQETQYF.